The rows below give T cell receptor beta chains drawn from one sample of a study of read filtering for tumor transcriptome and immune sequencing. MiXCR, run by TCRdb on the reads, gives a single entry per CDR3 protein. The sample records approximately 140,000 distinct CDR3 sequences, roughly 13% being singletons. The source material was a population of CD138-negative cells sorted from bone marrow. These receptor sequences come from a donor at least 40 years old with multiple myeloma. The CDR3 runs from the conserved cysteine through the conserved F or W. D genes are given only for firm matches. Only part of the rows carry a size: once, few, many, or a class if the clone is expanded.

d_call,cdr3_length,clone_size,j_call,v_call,cdr3_nt,cdr3_aa
NA,13,many,TRBJ1-5,TRBV11-1,TGTGCCAGCAGCTTATTCCGAGATCAGCCCCAGCATTTT,CASSLFRDQPQHF
NA,13,NA,TRBJ1-2,TRBV30,TGTGCCTGGAGTGTAAAGGGAGGCTATGGCTACACCTTC,CAWSVKGGYGYTF
NA,14,many,TRBJ2-1,TRBV12-5,TGTGCTAGTGGTTTGGGACAGAATTACAATGAGCAGTTCTTC,CASGLGQNYNEQFF
NA,15,many,TRBJ2-3,TRBV5-1,TGCGCCAGCAGCTTGGCCTCTCCCGAGAAAGATACGCAGTATTTT,CASSLASPEKDTQYF
NA,12,many,TRBJ2-7,TRBV20-1,TGCAGTGCTAGAGTTCGAGGGGACGAGCAGTACTTC,CSARVRGDEQYF
TRBD2,17,NA,TRBJ2-1,TRBV20-1,TGCAGTGCTAGAGGGGGGACTAGCGGGTCGACCTACAATGAGCAGTTCTTC,CSARGGTSGSTYNEQFF
NA,13,NA,TRBJ2-6,TRBV20-1,TGCAGTGCGCTTGGATCAGGGGCCAACGTCCTGACTTTC,CSALGSGANVLTF
NA,12,many,TRBJ2-7,TRBV10-3,TGTGCCATCAGTGAGGGACAGACGGAGCAGTACTTC,CAISEGQTEQYF
NA,15,many,TRBJ1-5,TRBV11-2,TGTGCCAGCAGGTCTAGAGGGAAGGGCGCTCAGCCCCAGCATTTT,CASRSRGKGAQPQHF
NA,13,many,TRBJ2-2,TRBV5-1,TGCGCCAGCAGCACGACAGTGACTGGGGAGCTGTTTTTT,CASSTTVTGELFF
TRBD1,15,many,TRBJ2-1,TRBV6-2/TRBV6-3,TGTGCCAGCAGTTGGGGACAGGAGATCTACAATGAGCAGTTCTTC,CASSWGQEIYNEQFF
NA,15,many,TRBJ2-2,TRBV27,TGTGCCAGCAGTCCTCGACTAGTTTGGACCGGGGAGCTGTTTTTT,CASSPRLVWTGELFF
NA,14,many,TRBJ2-1,TRBV11-1,TGTGCTAGCAGCTTAGATGCGAGCCACAATGAGCAGTTCTTC,CASSLDASHNEQFF
NA,15,few,TRBJ2-3,TRBV11-1,TGTGCCAGCAGCTTTCGGGGGGACATAGCGGATACGCAGTATTTT,CASSFRGDIADTQYF
NA,14,many,TRBJ2-5,TRBV7-9,TGTGCCAGCAGCTTAACTAGGACCCAAGAGACCCAGTACTTC,CASSLTRTQETQYF
NA,16,NA,TRBJ2-3,TRBV24-1,TGTGCCACCAGTGATTCCGACCGCTTACGGGCAGATACGCAGTATTTT,CATSDSDRLRADTQYF
NA,15,many,TRBJ2-6,TRBV19,TGTGCAACTTCGATAGTGGGGTCTGGGGCCAACGTCCTGACTTTC,CATSIVGSGANVLTF
NA,17,many,TRBJ1-2,TRBV12-3/TRBV12-4,TGTGCCAGCAGCCCCAGGGCGGTCGGACGGGCTAACTATGGCTACACCTTC,CASSPRAVGRANYGYTF
NA,15,many,TRBJ2-6,TRBV5-1,TGCGCCAGCAGGGGCAGTCTCTCTGGGGCCAACGTCCTGACTTTC,CASRGSLSGANVLTF
TRBD2,18,many,TRBJ2-2,TRBV13,TGTGCCAGCAGCTTAGGCTTTAGAGGGACTAGTGTCACCGGGGAGCTGTTTTTT,CASSLGFRGTSVTGELFF
NA,12,many,TRBJ2-7,TRBV29-1,TGCAGCGTTGAATCGGGATACTACGAGCAGTACTTC,CSVESGYYEQYF
NA,15,NA,TRBJ1-1,TRBV11-3,TGTGCCAGCAGCTCCGCAGCAGGGGCGGACACTGAAGCTTTCTTT,CASSSAAGADTEAFF
NA,12,NA,TRBJ2-2,TRBV7-3,TGTGCCAGCAGCTTAAGGTCTGGGGAGCTGTTTTTT,CASSLRSGELFF
NA,13,few,TRBJ2-7,TRBV27,TGTGCCAGCAGTCCCGCCAGGGGATACGAGCAGTACTTC,CASSPARGYEQYF
NA,13,few,TRBJ1-1,TRBV12-3/TRBV12-4,TGTGCCAGCAGCCCCGGGGTGCCACTGAGAGCTTTCTTT,CASSPGVPLRAFF
NA,16,many,TRBJ2-1,TRBV20-1,TGCAGTGCTAGAGATCCCCGGGCGGGCTCCTACAATGAGCAGTTCTTC,CSARDPRAGSYNEQFF
NA,12,many,TRBJ2-7,TRBV3-1,TGTGCCAGCAGCCCGAGTTCCTGGGAGCAGTACTTC,CASSPSSWEQYF
NA,11,few,TRBJ2-7,TRBV20-1,TGCAGTGCTAGAGAGGGCTACGAGCAGTACTTC,CSAREGYEQYF
NA,16,NA,TRBJ2-1,TRBV19,TGTGCCAGTAGTATAGCGGGGCCTAGCTCCTACAATGAGCAGTTCTTC,CASSIAGPSSYNEQFF
TRBD2,14,many,TRBJ2-3,TRBV20-1,TGCAGTGCTAGGGGGACTACCCGCACAGATACGCAGTATTTT,CSARGTTRTDTQYF
NA,13,few,TRBJ2-3,TRBV7-2,TGTGCCAGCAGCTTGGGACCCAAGGATACGCTGTATTTT,CASSLGPKDTLYF
TRBD1,17,many,TRBJ2-6,TRBV4-3,TGCGCCAGCAGCCAGGGACAGGTTTCCTCTGGGGCCAACGTCCTGACTTTC,CASSQGQVSSGANVLTF
NA,17,many,TRBJ2-3,TRBV7-9,TGTGCCAGCAGTCCTATACCGACACCGGCGAGCACAGATACGCAGTATTTT,CASSPIPTPASTDTQYF
NA,14,many,TRBJ2-5,TRBV7-9,TGTGCCAGCAGCTTGGACACTCGGGGAGAGACCCAGTACTTC,CASSLDTRGETQYF
TRBD2,16,many,TRBJ2-1,TRBV5-1,TGCGCCAGCAGCTCACAGACTAGCGGAGACTACAATGAGCAGTTCTTC,CASSSQTSGDYNEQFF
NA,16,NA,TRBJ2-2,TRBV2,TGTGCCAGCAGTCGGGCGGGCGGTAGGGGGACCGGGGAGCTGTTTTTT,CASSRAGGRGTGELFF
NA,14,few,TRBJ1-3,TRBV19,TGTGCCAGCGGAGCTAGGGGTAACGGAAACACCATATATTTT,CASGARGNGNTIYF
NA,12,NA,TRBJ2-1,TRBV4-1,TGCGCCAGCAGCCAAGAAGAAGGTGAGCAGTTCTTC,CASSQEEGEQFF
NA,12,few,TRBJ1-5,TRBV24-1,TGTGCCACCAGTGACATGAATCAGCCCCAGCATTTT,CATSDMNQPQHF
NA,14,many,TRBJ1-4,TRBV20-1,TGCAGTGCTAGGGACTCTGCAACTAATGAAAAACTGTTTTTT,CSARDSATNEKLFF
NA,15,many,TRBJ1-5,TRBV4-1,TGCGCCAGCAGCCAAGATAACCGGGGCAATCAGCCCCAGCATTTT,CASSQDNRGNQPQHF
NA,12,many,TRBJ1-1,TRBV12-3/TRBV12-4,TGTGCCAGCAGTTCGGGACACCGTGAAGCTTTCTTT,CASSSGHREAFF
TRBD2,12,once,TRBJ2-2,TRBV20-1,TGCAGCGGACTAGCGGGCACCGGGGAGCTGTTTTTT,CSGLAGTGELFF
NA,12,few,TRBJ1-1,TRBV29-1,TGCAGCGTCCACAGGATGAACACTGAAGCTTTCTTT,CSVHRMNTEAFF
NA,15,NA,TRBJ2-3,TRBV6-6,TGTGCCAGCAGTTACTCGAGGGTTCGCACAGATACGCAGTATTTT,CASSYSRVRTDTQYF
TRBD2,15,many,TRBJ2-1,TRBV12-3/TRBV12-4,TGTGCCAGCAGTTTAGCGCGTTCTAGCGGGGATGAGCAGTTCTTC,CASSLARSSGDEQFF
NA,15,many,TRBJ2-5,TRBV20-1,TGCAGTGCTTCCCGTGGCGGGCCCGCCCAAGAGACCCAGTACTTC,CSASRGGPAQETQYF
NA,13,many,TRBJ2-1,TRBV15,TGTGCCACCAGCACGGAGGTTCTTAATGAGCAGTTCTTC,CATSTEVLNEQFF
NA,14,NA,TRBJ2-2,TRBV10-1,TGCGCCAGCAGTTCTAACAGGGTCGGCGGGGAGCTGTTTTTT,CASSSNRVGGELFF
TRBD2,16,many,TRBJ2-5,TRBV14,TGTGCCAGCAGCCAAAGAGCGGGAGGTAACCAAGAGACCCAGTACTTC,CASSQRAGGNQETQYF
TRBD2,15,NA,TRBJ2-1,TRBV5-1,TGCGCCAGCAGCGGTGACGGCGGGACTAGCAAGTACCAGTTCTTC,CASSGDGGTSKYQFF
NA,16,many,TRBJ1-5,TRBV15,TGTGCCACCAGCGAGTCGCCCGCCGTTAGCAATCAGCCCCAGCATTTT,CATSESPAVSNQPQHF
TRBD2,16,many,TRBJ2-1,TRBV3-1,TGTGCCAGCAGCCAAGAAGGACTAGCGGGAGTCCATGAGCAGTTCTTC,CASSQEGLAGVHEQFF
TRBD2,15,many,TRBJ2-1,TRBV7-6,TGTGCCAGCAGCCAACTAGCGGGAGGCTACAATGAGCAGTTCTTC,CASSQLAGGYNEQFF